This TCR beta chain was observed in a study of human T cells and chemical hapten exposure. TCRdb re-derived calls from the 5' RACE reads in MiXCR, one entry per CDR3 protein. The top ten clones hold 6.5% to 7% of a sample with roughly 81,000 distinct CDR3 sequences, more than 15% of them seen once. RNA extraction used unfractionated whole blood as the source of total RNA. Germline assignment: CDR1 MNHNY and CDR2 SVGAGI (reference sequence). V was pared by 0 bases and J by 2 bases, with 19 bases between. This CDR3 region has 18 residues. The sequence was obtained from a female donor in good health. The V and J genes are TRBV6-6 and TRBJ1-2; no definite D call. CDR3 nucleotides: TGTGCCAGCAGTTACTCGAAGGGTCCGAGGGCCCCAAACTATGGCTACACCTTC. This sequence encodes CASSYSKGPRAPNYGYTF.